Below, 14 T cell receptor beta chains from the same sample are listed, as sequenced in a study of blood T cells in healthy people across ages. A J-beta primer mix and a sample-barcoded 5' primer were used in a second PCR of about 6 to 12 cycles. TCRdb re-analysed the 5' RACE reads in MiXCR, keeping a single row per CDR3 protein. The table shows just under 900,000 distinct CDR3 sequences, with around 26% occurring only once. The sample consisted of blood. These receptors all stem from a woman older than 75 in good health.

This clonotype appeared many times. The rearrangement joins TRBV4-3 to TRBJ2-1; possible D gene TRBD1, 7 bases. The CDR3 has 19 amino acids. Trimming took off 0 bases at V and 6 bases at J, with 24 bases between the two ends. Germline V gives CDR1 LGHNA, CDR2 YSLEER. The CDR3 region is CASSQDKGDTPRGVNEQFF. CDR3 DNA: TGCGCCAGCAGCCAAGATAAGGGTGACACACCCAGGGGGGTCAATGAGCAGTTCTTC.

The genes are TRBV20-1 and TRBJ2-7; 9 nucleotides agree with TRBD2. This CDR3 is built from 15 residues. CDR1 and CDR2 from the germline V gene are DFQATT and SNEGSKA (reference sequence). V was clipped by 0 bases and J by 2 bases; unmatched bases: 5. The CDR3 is CSARETAGGPYEQYF. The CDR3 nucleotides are TGCAGTGCTAGAGAGACGGCGGGGGGGCCCTACGAGCAGTACTTC.

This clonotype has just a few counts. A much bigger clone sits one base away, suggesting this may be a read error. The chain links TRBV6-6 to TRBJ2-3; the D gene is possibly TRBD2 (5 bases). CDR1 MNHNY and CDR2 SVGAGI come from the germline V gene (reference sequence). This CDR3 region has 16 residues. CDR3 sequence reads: CTSSYSRGRLPDTQYF. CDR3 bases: TGTACCAGCAGTTACTCCCGGGGTAGACTTCCAGATACGCAGTATTTT.

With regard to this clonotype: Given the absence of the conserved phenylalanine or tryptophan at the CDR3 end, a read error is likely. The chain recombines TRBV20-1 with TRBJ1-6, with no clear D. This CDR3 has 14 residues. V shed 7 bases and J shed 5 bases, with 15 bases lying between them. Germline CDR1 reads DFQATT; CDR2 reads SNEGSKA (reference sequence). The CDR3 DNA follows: TGCAGTGGTCATAAAGGAACGAATAATTCACCCCTCCACTGT. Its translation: CSGHKGTNNSPLHC.

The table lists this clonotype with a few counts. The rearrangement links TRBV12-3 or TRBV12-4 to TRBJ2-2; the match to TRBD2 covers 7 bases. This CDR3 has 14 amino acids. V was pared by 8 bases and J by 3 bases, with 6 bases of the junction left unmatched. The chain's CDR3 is CASRSGDYTGELFF. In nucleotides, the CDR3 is TGTGCCAGCCGAAGCGGGGATTACACCGGGGAGCTGTTTTTT.

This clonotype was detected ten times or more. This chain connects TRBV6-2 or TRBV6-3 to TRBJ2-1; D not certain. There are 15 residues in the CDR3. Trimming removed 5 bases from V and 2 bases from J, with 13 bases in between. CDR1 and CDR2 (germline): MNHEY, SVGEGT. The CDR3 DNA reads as TGTGCCAGCAGTAGGTCGGACGGAGCCTACAATGAGCAGTTCTTC. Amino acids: CASSRSDGAYNEQFF.

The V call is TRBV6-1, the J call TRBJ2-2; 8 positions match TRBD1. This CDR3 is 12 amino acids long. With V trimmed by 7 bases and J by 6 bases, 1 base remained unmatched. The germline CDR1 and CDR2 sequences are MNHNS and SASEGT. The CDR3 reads CASKQGAGELFF. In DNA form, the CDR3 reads TGTGCCAGCAAACAGGGGGCCGGGGAGCTGTTTTTT.

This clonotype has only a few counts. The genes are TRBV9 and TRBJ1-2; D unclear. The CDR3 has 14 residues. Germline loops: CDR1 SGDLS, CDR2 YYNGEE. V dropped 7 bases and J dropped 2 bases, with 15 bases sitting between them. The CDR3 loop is CASPRWSRNYGYTF. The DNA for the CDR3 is TGTGCCAGCCCAAGGTGGTCGAGGAACTATGGCTACACCTTC.

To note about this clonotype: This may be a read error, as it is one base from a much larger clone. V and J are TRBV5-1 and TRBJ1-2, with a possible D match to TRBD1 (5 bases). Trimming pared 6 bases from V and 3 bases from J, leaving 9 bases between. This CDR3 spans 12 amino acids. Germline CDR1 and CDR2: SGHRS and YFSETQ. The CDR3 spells CASNWGDYGYTF. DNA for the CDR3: TGCGCCAGCAACTGGGGGGACTATGGCTACACCTTC.

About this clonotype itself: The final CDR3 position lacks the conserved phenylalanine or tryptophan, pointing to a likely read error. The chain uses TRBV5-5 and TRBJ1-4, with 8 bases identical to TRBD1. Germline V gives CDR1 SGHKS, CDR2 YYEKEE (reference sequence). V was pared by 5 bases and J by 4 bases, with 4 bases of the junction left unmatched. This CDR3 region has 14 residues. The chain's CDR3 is CASRGTGGNEKLFL. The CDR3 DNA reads TGTGCCAGCAGGGGGACAGGTGGTAATGAAAAACTGTTTTTG.

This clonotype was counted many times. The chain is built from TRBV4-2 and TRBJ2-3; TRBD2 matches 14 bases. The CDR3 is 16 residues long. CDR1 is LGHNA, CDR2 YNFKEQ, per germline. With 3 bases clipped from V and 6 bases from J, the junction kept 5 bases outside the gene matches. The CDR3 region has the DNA TGTGCCAGCAGCCAGGTGACTAGCGGGGGGGCTGATACGCAGTATTTT. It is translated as CASSQVTSGGADTQYF.

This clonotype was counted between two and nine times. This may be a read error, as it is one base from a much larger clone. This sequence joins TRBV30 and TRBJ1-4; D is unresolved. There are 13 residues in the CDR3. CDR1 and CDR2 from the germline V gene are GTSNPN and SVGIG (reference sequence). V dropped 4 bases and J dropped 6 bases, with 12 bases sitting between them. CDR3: CAWNIQRDEKLFF. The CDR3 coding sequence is TGTGCCTGGAATATCCAGAGAGATGAAAAACTGTTTTTT. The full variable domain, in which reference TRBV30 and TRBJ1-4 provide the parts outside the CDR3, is SQTIHQWPATLVQPVGSPLSLECTVEGTSNPNLYWYRQAAGRGLQLLFYSVGIGQISSEVPQNLSASRPQDRQFILSSKKLLLSDSGFYLCAWNIQRDEKLFFGSGTQLSVL.

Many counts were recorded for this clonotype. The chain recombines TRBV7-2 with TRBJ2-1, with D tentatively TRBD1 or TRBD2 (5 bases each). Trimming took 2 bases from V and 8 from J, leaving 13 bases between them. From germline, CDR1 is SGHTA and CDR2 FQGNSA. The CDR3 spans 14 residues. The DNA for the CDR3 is TGTGCCAGCAGCTTAATCGGGGCCGGGGATGAGCAGTTCTTC. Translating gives CASSLIGAGDEQFF.

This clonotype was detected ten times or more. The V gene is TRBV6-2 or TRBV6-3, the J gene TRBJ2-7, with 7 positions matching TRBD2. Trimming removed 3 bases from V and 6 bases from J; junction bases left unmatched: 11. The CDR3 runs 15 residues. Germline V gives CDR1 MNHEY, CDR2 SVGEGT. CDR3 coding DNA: TGTGCCAGCAGTTATGGGTCGGGGGGTTCCCGCGAGCAGTACTTC. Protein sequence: CASSYGSGGSREQYF.